This TCR beta chain appears in the sequencing data of a study of T cell repertoires in cytomegalovirus infection. Study-wide findings and caveats: The ex vivo response was dominated by HLA-C-restricted CMV-specific TCR beta clonotypes. Summed public TCR beta family frequency identified CMV carriers bearing the relevant HLA.

One entry per CDR3 protein, called by TCRdb with MiXCR from the reads. The sample gives about 830,000 distinct CDR3 sequences, about 31% of which show up once; about an eighth is in the top ten. Deletions cut 2 bases from V and 7 bases from J, with 12 bases between. The CDR3 covers 14 residues. Germline V gene sequence: CDR1 MNHNY, CDR2 SVGAGI (reference sequence). In this sample, this clonotype turned up a few times. Its specificity is not known. The sample here was cultured CD8+ T cells from PBMCs, taken from culture after CMV antigen stimulation. The rearrangement uses TRBV6-6 and TRBJ1-5; no definite D call. The TCR was taken from a human donor in good health (CMV status not recorded). Some clones in this sample may be carry-over from other donors' samples. CDR3: CASSYIGDRQPQHF. In DNA, the CDR3 is TGTGCCAGCAGTTACATTGGGGATAGGCAGCCCCAGCATTTT.